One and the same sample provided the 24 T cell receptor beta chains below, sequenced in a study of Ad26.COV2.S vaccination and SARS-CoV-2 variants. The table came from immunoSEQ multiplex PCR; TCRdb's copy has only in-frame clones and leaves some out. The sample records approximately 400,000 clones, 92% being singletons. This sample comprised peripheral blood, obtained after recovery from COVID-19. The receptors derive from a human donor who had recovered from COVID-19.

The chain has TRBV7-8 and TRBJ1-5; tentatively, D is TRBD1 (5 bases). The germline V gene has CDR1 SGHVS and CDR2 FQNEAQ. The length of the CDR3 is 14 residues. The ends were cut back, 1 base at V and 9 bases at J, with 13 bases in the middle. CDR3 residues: CASSLGSGNTPQHF. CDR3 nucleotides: TGTGCCAGCAGCTTAGGGTCAGGGAATACGCCCCAGCATTTT.

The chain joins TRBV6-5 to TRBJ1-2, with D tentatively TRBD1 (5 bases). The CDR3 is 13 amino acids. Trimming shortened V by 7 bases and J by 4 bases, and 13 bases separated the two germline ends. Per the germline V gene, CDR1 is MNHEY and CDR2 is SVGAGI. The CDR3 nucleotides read TGTGCCAGCATGACAGAAATCATCTATGGCTACACCTTC. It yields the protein CASMTEIIYGYTF.

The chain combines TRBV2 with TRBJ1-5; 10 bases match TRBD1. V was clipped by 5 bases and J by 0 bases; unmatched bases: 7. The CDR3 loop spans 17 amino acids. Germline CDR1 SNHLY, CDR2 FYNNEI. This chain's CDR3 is CASSRRDRGYSNQPQHF. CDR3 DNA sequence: TGTGCCAGCAGTAGACGGGACAGGGGATATAGCAATCAGCCCCAGCATTTT.

In nucleotides, the CDR3 is TGTGCCAGCAAACCGGGACAGAAGAGCGAGCAGTACTTC. Protein: CASKPGQKSEQYF. The V and J genes are TRBV6-5 and TRBJ2-7; 7 bases are shared with TRBD1. This CDR3 is built from 13 residues. The V segment lost 7 bases and the J segment 6 bases; nucleotides outside the gene matches: 9. Germline CDR1 and CDR2: MNHEY and SVGAGI.

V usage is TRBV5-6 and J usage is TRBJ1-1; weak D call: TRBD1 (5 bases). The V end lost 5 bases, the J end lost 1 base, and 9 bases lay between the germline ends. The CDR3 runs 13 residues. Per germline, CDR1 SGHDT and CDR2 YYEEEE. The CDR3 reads CASSRDRNTEAFF. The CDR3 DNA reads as TGTGCCAGCAGTAGAGACAGGAACACTGAAGCTTTCTTT.

CDR3 residues: CASSQTPSGGHFANTGELFF. The CDR3 DNA follows: TGTGCCAGCAGCCAAACCCCTAGCGGGGGGCACTTCGCGAACACCGGGGAGCTGTTTTTT. This rearrangement joins TRBV3-1 (or the pseudogene TRBV3-2) to TRBJ2-2, with 11 bases lining up with TRBD2. From germline, CDR1 is LGHDT and CDR2 YNNKEL (reference sequence). This CDR3 contains 20 residues. V shed 2 bases and J 0 bases; nucleotides not matched to a gene: 11.

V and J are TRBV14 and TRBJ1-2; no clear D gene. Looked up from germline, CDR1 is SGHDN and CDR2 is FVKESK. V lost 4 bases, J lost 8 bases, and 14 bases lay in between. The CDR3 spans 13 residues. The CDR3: CASSRYPGNGYTF. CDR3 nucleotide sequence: TGTGCCAGCAGCCGGTACCCCGGGAACGGCTACACCTTC.

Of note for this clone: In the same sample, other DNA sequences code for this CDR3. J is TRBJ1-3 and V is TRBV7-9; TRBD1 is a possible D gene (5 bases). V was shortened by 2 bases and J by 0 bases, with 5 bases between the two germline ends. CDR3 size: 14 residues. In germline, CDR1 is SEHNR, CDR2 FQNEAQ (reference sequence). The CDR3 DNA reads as TGTGCCAGCAGCTTACAGGGCTCTGGAAACACCATATATTTT. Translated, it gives CASSLQGSGNTIYF.

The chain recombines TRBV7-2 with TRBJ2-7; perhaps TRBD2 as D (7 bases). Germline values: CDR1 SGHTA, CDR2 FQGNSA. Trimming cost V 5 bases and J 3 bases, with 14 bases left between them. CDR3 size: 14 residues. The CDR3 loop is CASSGGGGNYEQYF. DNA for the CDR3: TGTGCCAGCAGCGGAGGGGGGGGGAACTACGAGCAGTACTTC.

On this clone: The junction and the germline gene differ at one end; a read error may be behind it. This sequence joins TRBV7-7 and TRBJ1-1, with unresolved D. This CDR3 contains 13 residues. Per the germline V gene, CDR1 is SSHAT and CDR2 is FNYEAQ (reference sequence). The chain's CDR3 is CASSRGFGTEAFF. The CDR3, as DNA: TGTGCTAGCAGCCGAGGGTTCGGCACTGAAGCTTTCTTT.

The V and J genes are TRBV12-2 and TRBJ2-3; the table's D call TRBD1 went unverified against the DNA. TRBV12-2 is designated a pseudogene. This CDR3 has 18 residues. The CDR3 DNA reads TGTGCAAGTCGCTTAGTAGGCCCGCAGGGCGAGAGCACAGATACGCAGTATTTT. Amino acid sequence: CASRLVGPQGESTDTQYF.

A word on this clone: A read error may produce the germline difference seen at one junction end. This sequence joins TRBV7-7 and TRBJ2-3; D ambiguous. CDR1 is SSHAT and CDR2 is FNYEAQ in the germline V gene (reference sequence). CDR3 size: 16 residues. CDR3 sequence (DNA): TGTGCTAGCAGCTTAGGCGCGGCCCCAGGCACAGATACGCAGTATTTT. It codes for CASSLGAAPGTDTQYF.

CDR3 sequence: CASSLGQGASSSKNIQYF. The DNA of the CDR3 is TGTGCCAGCAGCTTAGGACAGGGGGCCTCGTCCTCCAAAAACATTCAGTACTTC. The chain uses TRBV7-9 and TRBJ2-4; 10 positions match TRBD1. This CDR3 has 18 residues. J lost 2 bases, V lost 1 base, and 8 bases had no gene match. The germline V gene has CDR1 SEHNR and CDR2 FQNEAQ (reference sequence).

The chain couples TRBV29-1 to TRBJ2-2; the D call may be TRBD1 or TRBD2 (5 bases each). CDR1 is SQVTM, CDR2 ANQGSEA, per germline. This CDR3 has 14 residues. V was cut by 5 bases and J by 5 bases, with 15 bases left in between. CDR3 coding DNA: TGCAGCGTTCCGAAAGGGACGGAGACCGGGGAGCTGTTTTTT. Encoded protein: CSVPKGTETGELFF.

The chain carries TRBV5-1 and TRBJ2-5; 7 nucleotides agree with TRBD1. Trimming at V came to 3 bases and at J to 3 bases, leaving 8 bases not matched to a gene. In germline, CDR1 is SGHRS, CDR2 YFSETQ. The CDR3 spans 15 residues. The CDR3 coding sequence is TGCGCCAGCAGCTCCCTTGGACAGGTCAAAGAGACCCAGTACTTC. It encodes CASSSLGQVKETQYF.

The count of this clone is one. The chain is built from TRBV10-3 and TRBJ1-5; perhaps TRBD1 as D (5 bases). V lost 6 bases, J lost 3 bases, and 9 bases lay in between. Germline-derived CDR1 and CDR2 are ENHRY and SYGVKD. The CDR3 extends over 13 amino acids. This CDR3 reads CAIRSGTNQPQHF. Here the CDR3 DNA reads TGTGCCATCAGATCAGGGACCAATCAGCCCCAGCATTTT.

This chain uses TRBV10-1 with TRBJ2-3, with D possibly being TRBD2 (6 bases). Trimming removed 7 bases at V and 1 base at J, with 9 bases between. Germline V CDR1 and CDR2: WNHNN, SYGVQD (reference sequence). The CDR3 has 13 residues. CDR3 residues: CASTGGGTDTQYF. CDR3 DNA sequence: TGCGCCAGCACCGGCGGGGGCACAGATACGCAGTATTTT.

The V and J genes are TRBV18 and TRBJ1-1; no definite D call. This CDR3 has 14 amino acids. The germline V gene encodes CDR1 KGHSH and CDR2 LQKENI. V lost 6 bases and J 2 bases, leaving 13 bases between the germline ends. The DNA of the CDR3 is TGTGCCAGCTCCCCCCGGGAGGGCAACACTGAAGCTTTCTTT. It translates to CASSPREGNTEAFF. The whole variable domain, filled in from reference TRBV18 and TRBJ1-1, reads NAGVMQNPRHLVRRRGQEARLRCSPMKGHSHVYWYRQLPEEGLKFMVYLQKENIIDESGMPKERFSAEFPKEGPSILRIQQVVRGDSAAYFCASSPREGNTEAFFGQGTRLTVV.

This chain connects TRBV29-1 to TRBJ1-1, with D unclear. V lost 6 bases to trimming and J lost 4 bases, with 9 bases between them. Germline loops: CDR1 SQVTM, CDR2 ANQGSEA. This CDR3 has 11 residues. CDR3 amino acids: CSVAHGTEAFF. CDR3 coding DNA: TGCAGCGTGGCCCATGGCACTGAAGCTTTCTTT.

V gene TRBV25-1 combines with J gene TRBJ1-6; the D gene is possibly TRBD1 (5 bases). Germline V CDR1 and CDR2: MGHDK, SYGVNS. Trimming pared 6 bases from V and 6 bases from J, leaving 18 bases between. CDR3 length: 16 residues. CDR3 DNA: TGTGCCAGCAGAGAGGGACGGCCTTTTCCTAATTCACCCCTCCACTTT. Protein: CASREGRPFPNSPLHF.

CDR3 nucleotides: TGTGCCAGCAGCTTAGTCCCCGGACCGACCTATAATTCACCCCTCCACTTT. Translated: CASSLVPGPTYNSPLHF. The chain is built from TRBV11-2 and TRBJ1-6; unclear D gene. Germline V gene sequence: CDR1 SGHAT, CDR2 FQNNGV. Trimming removed 1 base from V and 2 bases from J, with 12 bases in between. The CDR3 spans 17 residues. Based on the CDR3 plus reference TRBV11-2 and TRBJ1-6, the full variable domain is EAGVAQSPRYKIIEKRQSVAFWCNPISGHATLYWYQQILGQGPKLLIQFQNNGVVDDSQLPKDRFSAERLKGVDSTLKIQPAKLEDSAVYLCASSLVPGPTYNSPLHFGNGTRLTVT.

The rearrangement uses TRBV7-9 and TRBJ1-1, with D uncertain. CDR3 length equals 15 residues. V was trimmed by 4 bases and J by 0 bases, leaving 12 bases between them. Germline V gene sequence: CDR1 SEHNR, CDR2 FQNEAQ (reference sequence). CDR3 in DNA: TGTGCCAGCAGCTCGGTAGGGTCCTTGAACACTGAAGCTTTCTTT. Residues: CASSSVGSLNTEAFF.

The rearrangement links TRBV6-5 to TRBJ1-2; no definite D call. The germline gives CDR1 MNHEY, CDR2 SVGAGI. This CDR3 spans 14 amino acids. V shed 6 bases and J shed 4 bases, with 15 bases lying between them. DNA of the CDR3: TGTGCCAGCAGGGATCTAACACGGGGCTATGGCTACACCTTC. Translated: CASRDLTRGYGYTF.

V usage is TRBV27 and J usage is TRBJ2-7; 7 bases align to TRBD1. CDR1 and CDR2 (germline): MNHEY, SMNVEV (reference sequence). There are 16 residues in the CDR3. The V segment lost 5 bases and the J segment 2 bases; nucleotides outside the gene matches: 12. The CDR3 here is CASSPEEDRATYEQYF. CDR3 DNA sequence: TGTGCCAGCAGTCCAGAGGAAGACAGGGCCACCTACGAGCAGTACTTC.